The 9 T cell receptor beta chains below were found in one sample sequenced in a study of blood T cell repertoires in COVID-19. The method was immunoSEQ multiplex PCR; TCRdb's version includes in-frame clones alone and lacks a portion of them. The sample consists of around 470,000 clones, around 90% of them appearing once. Sequencing input: PBMCs or T cells enriched from blood (not recorded which). These TCRs come from a man younger than 30 who had recovered from COVID-19.

The chain links TRBV9 to TRBJ2-7, with TRBD2 identical over 9 bases. The germline gives CDR1 SGDLS, CDR2 YYNGEE. The CDR3 runs 18 residues. With V trimmed by 2 bases and J by 0 bases, 12 bases remained unmatched. For the CDR3, the DNA is TGTGCCAGCAGCGTCCGACCCCCTAGCGGGACGACCTCCTACGAGCAGTACTTC. Translated, it gives CASSVRPPSGTTSYEQYF.

The V call is TRBV18, the J call TRBJ1-2; the D is unclear. Trimming left V 3 bases short and J 1 base short, with 12 bases between. CDR3 length: 15 amino acids. Looked up from germline, CDR1 is KGHSH and CDR2 is LQKENI. The CDR3 coding sequence is TGTGCCAGCTCACCGACAACGGGGAGTAACTATGGCTACACCTTC. Its translation is CASSPTTGSNYGYTF.

This clone was observed a few times. The chain combines TRBV2 with TRBJ1-2, with unresolved D. V lost 0 bases to trimming and J lost 4 bases, with 9 bases between them. The CDR3 runs 14 residues. CDR1 is SNHLY and CDR2 is FYNNEI in the germline V gene. For the CDR3, the DNA is TGTGCCAGCAGTGAAGCGCTAGACCCCTATGGCTACACCTTC. This encodes CASSEALDPYGYTF.

The J gene is TRBJ1-2, the V gene TRBV5-8; D unclear. V lost 2 bases and J lost 3, with 8 bases in between. Germline CDR1 and CDR2: SGHTS and YDEGEE. The CDR3 sequence is 13 residues long. The CDR3 protein is CASSLNPDYGYTF. In nucleotides, the CDR3 is TGTGCCAGCAGCTTAAACCCAGACTATGGCTACACCTTC.

This clone was detected a few times. This chain joins TRBV6-1 and TRBJ1-2, with no clear D. Germline V lookup: CDR1 MNHNS, CDR2 SASEGT. CDR3 length equals 13 residues. The ends were cut back, 0 bases at V and 8 bases at J, with 10 bases in the middle. The CDR3 DNA follows: TGTGCCAGCAGTGAAGCCCGAGGTGTAGGCTACACCTTC. It codes for CASSEARGVGYTF.

This clone was counted a few times. This CDR3 is CATWTGGGVTEAFF. The CDR3 DNA follows: TGTGCCACCTGGACAGGGGGCGGTGTCACTGAAGCTTTCTTT. J is TRBJ1-1 and V is TRBV6-5, with TRBD1 identical over 11 bases. V lost 10 bases and J lost 4; bases outside the gene matches: 8. Germline V lookup: CDR1 MNHEY, CDR2 SVGAGI. The CDR3 totals 14 residues.

V and J are TRBV11-2 and TRBJ2-1; D perhaps matches TRBD1 (6 bases). The germline V and J ends were trimmed by 3 bases and 7 bases, with 13 bases remaining between them. Germline values: CDR1 SGHAT, CDR2 FQNNGV. The CDR3 sequence is 14 residues long. CDR3 sequence (DNA): TGTGCCAGCAGCTTTTCCCGGACAGAAAATGAGCAGTTCTTC. Protein: CASSFSRTENEQFF.

This clone was detected a few times. The J gene is TRBJ2-3, the V gene TRBV7-9; D is unclear. Looked up from germline, CDR1 is SEHNR and CDR2 is FQNEAQ (reference sequence). Trimming stripped 1 base from V and 1 base from J, with 9 bases between. This CDR3 comprises 15 residues. The CDR3 nucleotides read TGTGCCAGCAGCTTAGTAAGGCAGGGCACAGATACGCAGTATTTT. It is translated as CASSLVRQGTDTQYF.

The chain recombines TRBV19 with TRBJ2-1; 7 nucleotides align to TRBD2. This CDR3 comprises 15 residues. CDR1 LNHDA and CDR2 SQIVND come from the germline V gene (reference sequence). V lost 4 bases and J lost 4; bases outside the gene matches: 7. In nucleotides, the CDR3 is TGTGCCAGTAGTAACGCGGGAGCCTCTTACAATGAGCAGTTCTTC. It specifies CASSNAGASYNEQFF.